The 4 T cell receptor beta chains listed next were all sequenced from one sample in a study of T cell responses to AZD1222 COVID-19 vaccine. Measured with immunoSEQ multiplex PCR; TCRdb has only the in-frame clones, and not every one. This sample carries 120,000 or so clones, about nine tenths of them seen once, and the ten largest clones take around 4.5%. The sequenced sample was peripheral blood, obtained on day 0 of MenACWY control vaccination. The receptors originated from an adult in good health.

The chain employs TRBV7-6 and TRBJ1-1; D is possibly TRBD1 (6 bases). Trimming removed 5 bases at V and 3 bases at J, with 16 bases between. This CDR3 region has 15 residues. The germline V gene encodes CDR1 SGHVS and CDR2 FNYEAQ. The CDR3 bases are TGTGCCAGCAGCGCCCGGACAGAAGAATACACTGAAGCTTTCTTT. Translation: CASSARTEEYTEAFF.

This sequence joins TRBV28 and TRBJ1-6; TRBD1 agrees at 8 bases. The V segment lost 6 bases and the J segment 8 bases; nucleotides outside the gene matches: 15. Germline V gene data show CDR1 as MDHEN and CDR2 as SYDVKM. This CDR3 region has 17 residues. The CDR3 sequence is CASSTPRTGRRDSPLHF. CDR3 DNA sequence: TGTGCCAGCAGCACCCCCCGGACAGGGCGGAGGGATTCACCCCTCCACTTT.

The chain links TRBV28 to TRBJ2-1; 8 bases agree with TRBD1. Germline V gene data show CDR1 as MDHEN and CDR2 as SYDVKM. The CDR3 covers 14 residues. Unmatched junction bases numbered 7, after V lost 8 bases and J lost 4 bases. The CDR3 loop is CASAGQGAYNEQFF. The CDR3 DNA follows: TGTGCCAGCGCCGGTCAGGGGGCTTACAATGAGCAGTTCTTC. Supplemented by reference TRBV28 and TRBJ2-1, the full variable domain reads DVKVTQSSRYLVKRTGEKVFLECVQDMDHENMFWYRQDPGLGLRLIYFSYDVKMKEKGDIPEGYSVSREKKERFSLILESASTNQTSMYLCASAGQGAYNEQFFGPGTRLTVL.

DNA for the CDR3: TGTGCCAGCAGCTACCATAGCGGGAGTTCCACAGATACGCAGTATTTT. This translates into CASSYHSGSSTDTQYF. The chain combines TRBV7-8 with TRBJ2-3, with 9 bases identical to TRBD2. The CDR3 is 16 amino acids. Losses at the gene ends were 4 bases for V and 2 bases for J; bases not matched to a gene: 7. Germline V lookup: CDR1 SGHVS, CDR2 FQNEAQ.